This TCR beta chain was captured in a study of shared clonotypes between healthy human individuals. The assay was carried out at the deep level. The protocol was immunoSEQ multiplex PCR, while the TCRdb copy is restricted to in-frame clones and leaves out a portion. The table has over 1.5 million clones, 95% to 99% seen once; the top ten hold less than 0.55%. Whole-study results and caveats: Clonotypes that were shared across a handful of donors made up 4% to 6% of naive CD4 clonotypes. Relative to their counterparts shared across all four donors, non-shared clonotypes exhibited diminished generation probabilities. Although depth was large, rarefaction showed that sequencing of the sorted subsets was incomplete.

About this clone: The antigen is unknown.

The clonotype originates from a man under 40 in good health. Sequencing was carried out using naive CD4+ T cells sorted from blood. Subset described: CD45RA+ positively selected.

The CDR3 here is CASSKGQGNTGELFF. CDR3 bases: TGTGCCAGCAGCAAGGGACAGGGCAACACCGGGGAGCTGTTTTTT. V usage is TRBV7-9 and J usage is TRBJ2-2, with 9 bases matching TRBD1. Trimming at V came to 5 bases and at J to 2 bases, leaving 3 bases not matched to a gene. The CDR3 has 15 residues. The germline V gene has CDR1 SEHNR and CDR2 FQNEAQ (reference sequence).